The 11 T cell receptor beta chains given below trace back to one sample, sequenced in a study of neurological immune-mediated disorders (dated by TCRdb to between 2018 and 2021). The time point label on this specimen signifies: longitudinal time-point 1 (baseline). Library generation was performed with 5' RACE. Sequencing took place on an Illumina HiSeq 2500. The public reads were run again by TCRdb, first through fastp at Q25 and then through MiXCR, and only productive beta chains were kept. Identical CDR3 protein sequences are pooled into one entry, listed with their most common genes and DNA. For this sample the table gives roughly 61,000 distinct CDR3 sequences, of which around 10% were detected only once. The leading ten clones occupy about 6.3% of the sample. Input material: PBMCs. The receptors originated from a male donor with HTLV-1-associated myelopathy (HAM/TSP).

This clonotype has at least ten counts. This chain links TRBV6-2 or TRBV6-3 with TRBJ1-1; weak D call: TRBD1 (6 bases). Germline CDR1 is MNHEY and CDR2 is SVGEGT. V shed 8 bases and J shed 4 bases, with 17 bases lying between them. This CDR3 contains 14 residues. The CDR3 nucleotides are TGTGCCAGCTTACCCGGGGGGCGTTCCACTGAAGCTTTCTTT. This codes for CASLPGGRSTEAFF.

This clonotype has a count of ten or more. The rearrangement uses TRBV7-2 and TRBJ2-5; 7 nucleotides agree with TRBD1. CDR3 length: 14 amino acids. The germline V gene has CDR1 SGHTA and CDR2 FQGNSA. Trimming took 5 bases from V and 2 from J; bases not matched to a gene: 5. CDR3 bases: TGTGCCAGCAGCCAGACAGGGTATCAAGAGACCCAGTACTTC. Residues: CASSQTGYQETQYF.

This clonotype was recorded many times. This chain links TRBV7-8 with TRBJ2-5; perhaps TRBD1 as D (6 bases). Germline CDR1 SGHVS, CDR2 FQNEAQ. This CDR3 has 13 residues. This CDR3 is CAGQLIHGETQYF. The CDR3 DNA reads TGTGCAGGACAGCTCATACATGGAGAGACCCAGTACTTC.

This clonotype was recorded at least ten times. The chain uses TRBV2 and TRBJ2-7, with TRBD1 matching 8 bases. V dropped 5 bases and J dropped 0; count of bases not matched to a gene: 6. Germline V gives CDR1 SNHLY, CDR2 FYNNEI. This CDR3 contains 15 residues. Here the CDR3 reads CASSRRTGFSYEQYF. CDR3 nucleotide sequence: TGTGCCAGCAGTCGTCGGACAGGGTTCTCCTACGAGCAGTACTTC.

The rearrangement uses TRBV9 and TRBJ2-3; possible D gene TRBD1, 5 bases. V was cut by 6 bases and J by 3 bases, with 14 bases left in between. CDR1 is SGDLS, CDR2 YYNGEE, per germline. The CDR3 extends over 14 amino acids. The CDR3 region has the DNA TGTGCCAGCAAGCGCGACAGCCATACAGATACGCAGTATTTT. Residues: CASKRDSHTDTQYF.

This clonotype was seen repeatedly, ten times or more. The chain has TRBV20-1 and TRBJ1-1; 7 bases line up with TRBD1. The V gene end was trimmed by 0 bases and the J gene end by 4 bases; junction bases not matched to a gene: 11. Germline assignment: CDR1 DFQATT and CDR2 SNEGSKA (reference sequence). This CDR3 is 16 amino acids long. CDR3 residues: CSARDHRRGQSTEAFF. CDR3 DNA: TGCAGTGCTAGAGATCATCGGAGGGGGCAGAGCACTGAAGCTTTCTTT.

This clonotype has a count of ten or more. This chain links TRBV24-1 with TRBJ1-5, with D maybe TRBD1 (6 bases). Per the germline V gene, CDR1 is KGHDR and CDR2 is SFDVKD. Trimming pared 7 bases from V and 2 bases from J, leaving 8 bases between. The CDR3 covers 13 residues. The CDR3 DNA is TGTGCCACCAGCAGGGGCGGCAATCAGCCCCAGCATTTT. Residues: CATSRGGNQPQHF.

This clonotype has only a few counts. The chain carries TRBV11-2 and TRBJ2-2; D gene uncertain. Trimming left V 6 bases short and J 6 bases short, with 17 bases between. CDR3 length: 15 residues. CDR1 and CDR2 (germline): SGHAT, FQNNGV. CDR3 in DNA: TGTGCCAGCAGACCTCCCGGCAGGAAACCCGGGGAGCTGTTTTTT. Protein product: CASRPPGRKPGELFF.

This clonotype was counted ten times or more. J is TRBJ1-1 and V is TRBV18; D is possibly TRBD1 (5 bases). The CDR3 runs 16 residues. V lost 1 base to trimming and J lost 1 base, with 13 bases between them. Germline loops: CDR1 KGHSH, CDR2 LQKENI. Here the CDR3 DNA reads TGTGCCAGCTCACCACAGGGGAACGGTGCGAACACTGAAGCTTTCTTT. Protein product: CASSPQGNGANTEAFF.

At least ten counts were recorded for this clonotype. The chain recombines TRBV6-5 with TRBJ2-7; D is unresolved. The length of the CDR3 is 15 residues. Trimming took off 5 bases at V and 2 bases at J, with 16 bases between the two ends. Germline V gene sequence: CDR1 MNHEY, CDR2 SVGAGI. The CDR3 sequence: CASSHPPNLPYEQYF. CDR3 sequence (DNA): TGTGCCAGCAGTCACCCCCCCAATTTACCCTACGAGCAGTACTTC.

The sample holds a few counts of this clonotype. V and J are TRBV18 and TRBJ2-7; TRBD2 aligns across 9 bases. The germline gives CDR1 KGHSH, CDR2 LQKENI. With V trimmed by 3 bases and J by 0 bases, 9 bases remained unmatched. The CDR3 spans 17 residues. The CDR3 DNA follows: TGTGCCAGCTCACCGATCCCTAGCGGGGCGCACTCCTACGAGCAGTACTTC. Protein: CASSPIPSGAHSYEQYF.